A single sample gave rise to the 13 T cell receptor beta chains below, sequenced in a study of tumor-infiltrating lymphocytes in localized non-small cell lung cancer. TCRdb's copy holds only in-frame clones and misses some; the assay was immunoSEQ multiplex PCR. In the table there are about 7,100 clones, just under 65% of which are singletons. The source material was uninvolved lung tissue not adjacent to the tumor. The source of these receptors is a human donor with non-small cell lung cancer.

There are a few counts of this clone. The chain couples TRBV6-5 to TRBJ2-1; TRBD2 aligns across 13 bases. Germline V lookup: CDR1 MNHEY, CDR2 SVGAGI. There are 15 residues in the CDR3. Germline trimming cut 6 bases from V and 7 bases from J; bases unmatched to any gene: 6. DNA of the CDR3: TGTGCCAGCAGCATCGGACTAGCGGGGGATAATGAGCAGTTCTTC. Amino acid sequence: CASSIGLAGDNEQFF.

This chain connects TRBV6-6 to TRBJ2-3; the match to TRBD2 covers 8 bases. This CDR3 contains 14 residues. V lost 5 bases, J lost 11 bases, and 12 bases stayed unmatched. The germline CDR1 and CDR2 sequences are MNHNY and SVGAGI (reference sequence). The CDR3 coding sequence is TGTGCCAGCAGTCCAGATCTAAGGACTAGCATGCAGTATTTT. Translated, it gives CASSPDLRTSMQYF.

The J gene is TRBJ1-1, the V gene TRBV5-1, with a weak D call TRBD1 (5 bases). V lost 4 bases and J lost 6, with 16 bases in between. This CDR3 comprises 14 residues. The germline CDR1 and CDR2 sequences are SGHRS and YFSETQ. In DNA form, the CDR3 reads TGCGCCAGCAGCCGGGGGGAGGCTGACTCTGAAGCTTTCTTT. Its protein product is CASSRGEADSEAFF.

V is TRBV29-1 and J is TRBJ2-3; 9 nucleotides match TRBD1. V lost 7 bases to trimming and J lost 1 base; unmatched junction nucleotides: 12. The CDR3 has 16 amino acids. Germline CDR1 and CDR2: SQVTM and ANQGSEA. The CDR3 here is CSELTGTGTRTDTQYF. CDR3 nucleotide sequence: TGCAGCGAGCTTACCGGGACAGGGACTCGCACAGATACGCAGTATTTT.

The chain employs TRBV25-1 and TRBJ1-1, with TRBD1 as a possible D gene (5 bases). The ends were cut back, 6 bases at V and 4 bases at J, with 15 bases in the middle. Germline CDR1 MGHDK, CDR2 SYGVNS. The CDR3 extends over 14 amino acids. The CDR3, as DNA: TGTGCCAGCAGAGTTCGTTCAGGGAGCACTGAAGCTTTCTTT. It translates to CASRVRSGSTEAFF.

The chain employs TRBV5-1 and TRBJ1-1; D is ambiguous. CDR1 and CDR2 (germline): SGHRS, YFSETQ. CDR3 length: 15 amino acids. Deletions cut 0 bases from V and 1 base from J, with 10 bases between. The CDR3 DNA sequence: TGCGCCAGCAGCTTGGTAGGAGGGTGGAACACTGAAGCTTTCTTT. Its translation is CASSLVGGWNTEAFF.

This clone qualifies as medium-sized (0.01 to 0.1%). The chain links TRBV5-6 to TRBJ2-3; D unclear. Germline V gene lookup returns CDR1 SGHDT and CDR2 YYEEEE. Trimming took off 4 bases at V and 4 bases at J, with 4 bases between the two ends. This CDR3 is 11 amino acids long. The CDR3 spells CASSESDTQYF. The CDR3 region has the DNA TGTGCCAGCAGCGAATCAGATACGCAGTATTTT. Drawing the rest from reference TRBV5-6 and TRBJ2-3, the complete variable domain is DAGVTQSPTHLIKTRGQQVTLRCSPKSGHDTVSWYQQALGQGPQFIFQYYEEEERQRGNFPDRFSGHQFPNYSSELNVNALLLGDSALYLCASSESDTQYFGPGTRLTVL.

The chain couples TRBV30 to TRBJ1-4; 7 bases are shared with TRBD1. CDR3 length equals 14 residues. The trim removed 3 bases at V and 4 bases at J, leaving 5 bases unmatched. Per the germline V gene, CDR1 is GTSNPN and CDR2 is SVGIG (reference sequence). CDR3 DNA: TGTGCCTGGAGCGAGGACAGGTATAATGAAAAACTGTTTTTT. Residues: CAWSEDRYNEKLFF.

This CDR3 reads CASRRGSRGNYGYTF. CDR3 nucleotides: TGTGCCAGCAGGAGGGGAAGTAGGGGAAACTATGGCTACACCTTC. The chain recombines TRBV27 with TRBJ1-2; maybe TRBD1 (5 bases). V lost 6 bases, J lost 2 bases, and 16 bases lay in between. CDR1 and CDR2 from the germline V gene are MNHEY and SMNVEV (reference sequence). The CDR3 spans 15 residues.

In this sample, this clone turned up once. This sequence joins TRBV30 and TRBJ1-4; no firm D call. This CDR3 region has 12 residues. The ends were cut back, 2 bases at V and 6 bases at J, with 7 bases in the middle. CDR1 GTSNPN and CDR2 SVGIG come from the germline V gene (reference sequence). CDR3 residues: CAWSYHDEKLFF. In nucleotides, the CDR3 is TGTGCCTGGAGTTACCATGATGAAAAACTGTTTTTT.

The table lists this clone with a few counts. The chain is built from TRBV7-6 and TRBJ2-7, with TRBD2 matching over 9 bases. The germline V gene encodes CDR1 SGHVS and CDR2 FNYEAQ. With 0 bases clipped from V and 4 bases from J, the junction kept 4 bases outside the gene matches. There are 15 residues in the CDR3. This CDR3 reads CASSLAGTSSYEQYF. CDR3 DNA: TGTGCCAGCAGCTTAGCTGGGACTAGCTCATACGAGCAGTACTTC.

In this sample, this clone is medium-sized (0.01 to 0.1%). The chain employs TRBV30 and TRBJ1-1; no definite D call. V lost 3 bases and J lost 2, with 7 bases in between. CDR1 is GTSNPN, CDR2 SVGIG, per germline (reference sequence). This CDR3 has 12 amino acids. CDR3 in amino acids: CAWSRFNTEAFF. The DNA for the CDR3 is TGTGCCTGGAGCCGATTTAACACTGAAGCTTTCTTT. The complete variable domain, with remaining parts taken from reference TRBV30 and TRBJ1-1, reads SQTIHQWPATLVQPVGSPLSLECTVEGTSNPNLYWYRQAAGRGLQLLFYSVGIGQISSEVPQNLSASRPQDRQFILSSKKLLLSDSGFYLCAWSRFNTEAFFGQGTRLTVV.

The V gene is TRBV11-2, the J gene TRBJ1-1, with D tentatively TRBD1 (5 bases). The germline V and J ends were trimmed by 0 bases and 5 bases, with 7 bases remaining between them. Per germline, CDR1 SGHAT and CDR2 FQNNGV. CDR3 length: 13 residues. CDR3 protein: CASSLDRDTEAFF. Here the CDR3 DNA reads TGTGCCAGCAGCTTAGACAGGGATACTGAAGCTTTCTTT. Complete variable domain (other parts from reference TRBV11-2 and TRBJ1-1): EAGVAQSPRYKIIEKRQSVAFWCNPISGHATLYWYQQILGQGPKLLIQFQNNGVVDDSQLPKDRFSAERLKGVDSTLKIQPAKLEDSAVYLCASSLDRDTEAFFGQGTRLTVV.